Shown below are 16 T cell receptor beta chains from a single sample sequenced in a study of blood T cell repertoires in COVID-19. Clones were read by immunoSEQ multiplex PCR, and TCRdb kept only the in-frame ones, dropping some. Here the sample spans fewer than 80,000 clones, 87% being singletons. The sample was peripheral blood. Receptors originate from a man aged 30 to 45 with acute or convalescent COVID-19.

The count of this clone is one. The chain couples TRBV9 to TRBJ2-6; D call uncertain. Germline V lookup: CDR1 SGDLS, CDR2 YYNGEE. The V and J ends lost 1 base and 0 bases respectively, with 8 bases between them. The CDR3 has 16 residues. The CDR3 nucleotides read TGTGCCAGCAGCGTATCGAGATACTCTGGGGCCAACGTCCTGACTTTC. Translation gives CASSVSRYSGANVLTF.

This clone was picked up many times. The chain is built from TRBV4-1 and TRBJ2-5, with 10 bases fitting TRBD2. The CDR3 sequence is 16 residues long. Germline CDR1 and CDR2: MGHRA and YSYEKL. The ends lost 3 bases at V and 5 bases at J; junction bases unmatched: 9. CDR3 sequence: CASSHTGTSVRETQYF. CDR3 DNA: TGCGCCAGCAGCCACACCGGGACTAGCGTCCGGGAGACCCAGTACTTC.

CDR3 in amino acids: CASSVRREDSGNTIYF. CDR3 in DNA: TGTGCCAGCAGCGTCCGCAGGGAGGACTCTGGAAACACCATATATTTT. This chain links TRBV9 with TRBJ1-3; D possibly corresponds to TRBD1 (5 bases). CDR3 length equals 16 residues. V was clipped by 2 bases and J by 0 bases, with 12 bases between them. Germline V gives CDR1 SGDLS, CDR2 YYNGEE.

The genes are TRBV6-2 or TRBV6-3 and TRBJ2-7, with D uncertain. Trimming pared 0 bases from V and 1 base from J, leaving 7 bases between. Germline loops: CDR1 MNHEY, CDR2 SVGEGT. CDR3 length: 14 residues. As DNA, the CDR3 is TGTGCCAGCAGTTACTCGAGCGATTCCTACGAGCAGTACTTC. Translation: CASSYSSDSYEQYF.

By share, this clone ranks as medium-sized (0.01 to 0.1%). The V call is TRBV24-1, the J call TRBJ2-7; 12 nucleotides agree with TRBD1. The CDR3 runs 17 residues. Germline CDR1 reads KGHDR; CDR2 reads SFDVKD. The V gene end was trimmed by 2 bases and the J gene end by 5 bases; junction bases not matched to a gene: 9. The DNA for the CDR3 is TGTGCCACCAGTGATTACGCCGTTGGGACAGGGGGCCACGAGCAGTACTTC. Residues: CATSDYAVGTGGHEQYF.

The J gene is TRBJ2-1, the V gene TRBV28; weak D call: TRBD1 (5 bases). Germline loops: CDR1 MDHEN, CDR2 SYDVKM. This CDR3 contains 13 residues. The V end lost 9 bases, the J end lost 10 bases, and 19 bases lay between the germline ends. The CDR3 nucleotides read TGTGCCAGTAGGCCCCCAGGGAACCGGGAGCAGTTCTTC. Its translation is CASRPPGNREQFF.

The chain recombines TRBV19 with TRBJ1-1; no clear D gene. Germline CDR1 LNHDA, CDR2 SQIVND (reference sequence). The V and J ends lost 2 bases and 9 bases respectively, with 10 bases between them. This CDR3 comprises 12 residues. CDR3 in amino acids: CASSIRGKQAFF. CDR3 bases: TGTGCCAGTAGTATACGAGGAAAGCAAGCTTTCTTT.

Note on this clone: The junction shows a germline mismatch at one end, possibly a read error. DNA for the CDR3: TGTGCCAGCAGTTTTGGCGGGGCCTTAATCTTC. This codes for CASSFGGALIF. V gene TRBV27 combines with J gene TRBJ2-1; D is possibly TRBD2 (6 bases). This CDR3 is built from 11 residues. Germline CDR1 and CDR2: MNHEY and SMNVEV (reference sequence).

This clone was counted a single time. The gene calls are TRBV2 and TRBJ1-5; 9 bases match TRBD1. The germline V gene encodes CDR1 SNHLY and CDR2 FYNNEI. This CDR3 has 15 amino acids. V lost 5 bases to trimming and J lost 5 bases; unmatched junction nucleotides: 7. The DNA of the CDR3 is TGTGCCAGCAGTCCCGACAGGGGGGGTTATCAGCCCCAGCATTTT. Residues: CASSPDRGGYQPQHF. Using reference TRBV2 and TRBJ1-5 for the parts outside the CDR3, the full variable domain is EPEVTQTPSHQVTQMGQEVILRCVPISNHLYFYWYRQILGQKVEFLVSFYNNEISEKSEIFDDQFSVERPDGSNFTLKIRSTKLEDSAMYFCASSPDRGGYQPQHFGDGTRLSIL.

The rearrangement uses TRBV27 and TRBJ1-6, with D hard to call. CDR3 length: 14 residues. Germline V gene lookup returns CDR1 MNHEY and CDR2 SMNVEV (reference sequence). The V and J ends lost 3 bases and 8 bases respectively, with 11 bases between them. Written as DNA, the CDR3 is TGTGCCAGCAGTTTTTCTCTGGGAGATTCACCCCTCCACTTT. Translated: CASSFSLGDSPLHF.

The V call is TRBV5-4, the J call TRBJ2-2, with TRBD1 identical over 8 bases. Germline CDR1 SGHNT, CDR2 YYREEE (reference sequence). The CDR3 is made up of 14 amino acids. Trimming took 4 bases from V and 7 from J; bases not matched to a gene: 6. The CDR3 DNA reads TGTGCCAGCAGCCGACAGGGGAGAATCGGGGAGCTGTTTTTT. Translation gives CASSRQGRIGELFF.

This chain uses TRBV5-1 with TRBJ2-3; perhaps TRBD2 as D (6 bases). The germline V and J ends were trimmed by 3 bases and 3 bases, with 17 bases remaining between them. Germline CDR1 and CDR2: SGHRS and YFSETQ. This CDR3 has 16 amino acids. CDR3: CASSSLGGGGTDTQYF. CDR3 nucleotides: TGCGCCAGCAGCTCCCTTGGGGGAGGAGGTACAGATACGCAGTATTTT.

The chain uses TRBV27 and TRBJ2-7; D is possibly TRBD2 (7 bases). With 2 bases removed from V and 3 bases from J, the gap between germline ends came to 11 bases. Germline assignment: CDR1 MNHEY and CDR2 SMNVEV (reference sequence). There are 14 residues in the CDR3. CDR3 nucleotide sequence: TGTGCCAGCAGTTTAAGGGGGGGCGTCTACGAGCAGTACTTC. Translating gives CASSLRGGVYEQYF.

This clone was detected only once. The rearrangement links TRBV6-5 to TRBJ2-1, with TRBD2 matching over 8 bases. V was pared by 3 bases and J by 8 bases, with 12 bases of the junction left unmatched. The CDR3 has 16 amino acids. Germline V gene sequence: CDR1 MNHEY, CDR2 SVGAGI. CDR3: CASSYSRSGSSHEQFF. DNA for the CDR3: TGTGCCAGCAGTTATTCTCGGAGCGGGAGCAGCCATGAGCAGTTCTTC.

V and J are TRBV9 and TRBJ2-5, with 8 bases lining up with TRBD1. Germline V gives CDR1 SGDLS, CDR2 YYNGEE. With 2 bases clipped from V and 5 bases from J, the junction kept 8 bases outside the gene matches. The CDR3 is made up of 15 amino acids. The CDR3 sequence: CASSVRQGARETQYF. Written as DNA, the CDR3 is TGTGCCAGCAGCGTTCGTCAGGGGGCGCGGGAGACCCAGTACTTC.

The chain combines TRBV27 with TRBJ1-1; a possible D gene is TRBD1 (6 bases). The CDR3 runs to 14 residues. V was pared by 5 bases and J by 3 bases, with 13 bases between. CDR1 is MNHEY, CDR2 SMNVEV, per germline (reference sequence). The CDR3 sequence is CASSITPGDTEAFF. CDR3 bases: TGTGCCAGCAGTATCACTCCAGGGGACACTGAAGCTTTCTTT.